This TCR beta chain was identified in a study of blood T cells in healthy people across ages. CDR3 size: 15 residues. With 1 base clipped from V and 6 bases from J, the junction kept 6 bases outside the gene matches. Germline CDR1 is LGHNA and CDR2 is YNFKEQ. Study findings and constraints: PBMCs were not sorted, which prevented a conclusive comparison of naive versus antigen-experienced cells.

Each donor supplied about 9.6 milliliters of peripheral blood. As to this clonotype: As yet, its antigen is unknown.

Alongside a J-beta primer mix, a sample-barcoded 5' primer served in a second PCR lasting roughly 7 to 12 cycles. A template-switch adaptor that had 12 random nucleotides put a tag on each cDNA molecule. TCRdb reprocessed the 5' RACE reads with MiXCR, giving one entry per CDR3 protein. The repertoire holds roughly 700,000 distinct CDR3 sequences, with roughly 49% as singletons. The sequenced material came from blood. The chain employs TRBV4-2 and TRBJ2-1; TRBD2 matches at 7 bases. This TCR derives from a woman aged 60-70 years in good health. CDR3 amino acids: CASSQGGASGNEQFF. For the CDR3, the DNA is TGTGCCAGCAGCCAAGGAGGGGCTAGCGGCAATGAGCAGTTCTTC.